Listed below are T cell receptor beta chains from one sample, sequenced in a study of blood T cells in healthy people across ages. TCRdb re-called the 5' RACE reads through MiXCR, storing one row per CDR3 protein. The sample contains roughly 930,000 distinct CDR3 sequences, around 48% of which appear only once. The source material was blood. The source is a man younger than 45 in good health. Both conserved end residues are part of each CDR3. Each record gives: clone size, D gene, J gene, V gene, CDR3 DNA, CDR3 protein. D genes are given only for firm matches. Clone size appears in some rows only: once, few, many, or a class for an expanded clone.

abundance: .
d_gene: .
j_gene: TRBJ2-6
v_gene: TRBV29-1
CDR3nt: TGCAGTATTCGGGGAGCTGGGGCCAACGTCCTGACTTTC
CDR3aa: CSIRGAGANVLTF

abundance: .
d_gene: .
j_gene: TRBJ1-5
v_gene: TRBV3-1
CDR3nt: TGTGCCAGCAGCCAAGGATCAGGTCAGCCCCAGCATTTT
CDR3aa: CASSQGSGQPQHF

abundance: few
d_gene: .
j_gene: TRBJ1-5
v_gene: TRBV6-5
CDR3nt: TGTGCCAGCAGTTACGGCCTGTATAGCAATCAGCCCCAGCATTTT
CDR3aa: CASSYGLYSNQPQHF

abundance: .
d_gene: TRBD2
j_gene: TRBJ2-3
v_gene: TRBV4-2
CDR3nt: TGTGCCAGCAGCCAAGGGCCTAGCGGGGGGCAGGTCACGCAGTATTTT
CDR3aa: CASSQGPSGGQVTQYF

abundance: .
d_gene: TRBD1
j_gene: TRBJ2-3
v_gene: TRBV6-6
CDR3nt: TGTGCCAGCAGTTCACAGGGGCTTGGGGGTACGCAGTATTTT
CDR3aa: CASSSQGLGGTQYF

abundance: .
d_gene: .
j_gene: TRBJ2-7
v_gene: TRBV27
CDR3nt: TGTGCCAGCAGTCCCGCGGACAGCACCTACGAGCAGTACTTC
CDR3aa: CASSPADSTYEQYF

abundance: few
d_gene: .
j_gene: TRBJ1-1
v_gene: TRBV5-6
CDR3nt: TGTGCCAGCAGCTTCGGGCGGGAGAACACTGAAGCTTTCTTT
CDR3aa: CASSFGRENTEAFF

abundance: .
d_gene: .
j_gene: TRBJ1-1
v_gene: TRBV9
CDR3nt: TGTGCCAGCAGCGGGGATGAAGGGCGAGCTGAAGCTTTCTTT
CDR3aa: CASSGDEGRAEAFF

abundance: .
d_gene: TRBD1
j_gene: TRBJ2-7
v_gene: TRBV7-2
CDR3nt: TGTGCCAGCAGCCTGGAACAGGGGAGCCACGAGCAGTACTTC
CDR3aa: CASSLEQGSHEQYF

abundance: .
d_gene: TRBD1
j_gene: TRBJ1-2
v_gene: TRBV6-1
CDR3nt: TGTGCCAGCAGTGAAGTGGGACAGGGCGACTATGGCTACACCTTC
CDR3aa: CASSEVGQGDYGYTF

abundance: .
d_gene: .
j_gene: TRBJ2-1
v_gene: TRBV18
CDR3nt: TGTGCCAGCTCACCAATGTCCGAAACCTACGAGCAGTTCTTC
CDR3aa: CASSPMSETYEQFF

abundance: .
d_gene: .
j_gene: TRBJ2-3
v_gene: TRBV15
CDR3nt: TGTGCCACCAGCAGAGCGATCCGACAGCCGGGCACAGATACGCAGTATTTT
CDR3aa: CATSRAIRQPGTDTQYF

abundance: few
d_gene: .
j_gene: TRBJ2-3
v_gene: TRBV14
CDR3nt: TGTGCCAGCAGCTCTCAAATCGGCCGCACAGATACGCAGTATTTT
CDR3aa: CASSSQIGRTDTQYF

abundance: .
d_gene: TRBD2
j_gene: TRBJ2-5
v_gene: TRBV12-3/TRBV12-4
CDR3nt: TGTGCCAGCAGTTTTAGAGCGGGGGGGCCCCGGGAGACCCAGTACTTC
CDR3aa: CASSFRAGGPRETQYF

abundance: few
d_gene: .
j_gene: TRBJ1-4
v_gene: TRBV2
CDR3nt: TGTGCCAGCAGTGAAGCTCAGGGACTAGGAACTAATGAAAAACTGTTTTTT
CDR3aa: CASSEAQGLGTNEKLFF

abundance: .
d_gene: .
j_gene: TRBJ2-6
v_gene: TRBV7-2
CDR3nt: TGTGCCAGCAGCTTAGCTGGGGGGAACAGGGCGCTAATAATCTCTGGGGCCAACGTCCTGACTTTC
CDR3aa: CASSLAGGNRALIISGANVLTF

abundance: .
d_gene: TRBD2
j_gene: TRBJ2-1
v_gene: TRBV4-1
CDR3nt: TGCGCCAGCACCCATATAGCGGGGGGAACCTACAATGAGCAGTTCTTC
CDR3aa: CASTHIAGGTYNEQFF

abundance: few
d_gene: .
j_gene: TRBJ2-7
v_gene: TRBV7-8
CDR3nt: TGCGCCAGCAGCCCTACAGTATCCTACGAGCAGTACTTC
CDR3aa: CASSPTVSYEQYF

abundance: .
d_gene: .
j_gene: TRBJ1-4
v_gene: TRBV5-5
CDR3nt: TGTGCCAGCAGCTTATTAGGAGGGTCTGGTGAAAAACTGTTTTTT
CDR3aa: CASSLLGGSGEKLFF

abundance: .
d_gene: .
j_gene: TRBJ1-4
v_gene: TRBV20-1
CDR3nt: TGCAGTGCTAGAGGGGCAGGAAGGTTTAATGAAAAACTGTTTTTT
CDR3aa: CSARGAGRFNEKLFF

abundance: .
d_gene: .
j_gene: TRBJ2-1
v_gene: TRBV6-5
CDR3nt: TGTGCCAGCAGGCGACTGGACCCCTACAATGAGCAGTTCTTC
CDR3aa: CASRRLDPYNEQFF

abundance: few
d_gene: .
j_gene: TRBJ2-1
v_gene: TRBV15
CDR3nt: TGTGCCACCAGCAGAGAGCGGGGGCACTACAATGAGCAGTTCTTC
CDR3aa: CATSRERGHYNEQFF

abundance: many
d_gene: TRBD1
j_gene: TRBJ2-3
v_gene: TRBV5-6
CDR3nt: TGTGCCAGCAGCTGGGACAGGGGACGCACAGATACGCAGTATTTT
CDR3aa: CASSWDRGRTDTQYF

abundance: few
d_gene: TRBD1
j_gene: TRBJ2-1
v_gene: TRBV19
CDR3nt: TGTGCCAGTAAAAACAGGGGGATCTACAATGAGCAGTTCTTC
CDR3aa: CASKNRGIYNEQFF

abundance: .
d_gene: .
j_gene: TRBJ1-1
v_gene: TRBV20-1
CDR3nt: TGCAGTGCTAGAGATAGCAACGGGAAAGCTTTCTTT
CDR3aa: CSARDSNGKAFF

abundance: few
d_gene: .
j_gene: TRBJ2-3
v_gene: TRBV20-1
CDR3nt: TGCAGTGCTAGGAGTTTGAGGGCGACAGATACGCAGTATTTT
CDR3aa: CSARSLRATDTQYF

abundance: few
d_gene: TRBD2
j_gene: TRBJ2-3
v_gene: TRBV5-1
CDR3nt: TGCGCCAGCAGTCCTGGACTAGCGATCGCAGATACGCAGTATTTT
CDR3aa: CASSPGLAIADTQYF

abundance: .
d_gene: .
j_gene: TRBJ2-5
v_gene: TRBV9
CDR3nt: TGTGCCAGCAGCGTCGTGACAGGACGGAACCAAGAGACCCAGTACTTC
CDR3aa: CASSVVTGRNQETQYF

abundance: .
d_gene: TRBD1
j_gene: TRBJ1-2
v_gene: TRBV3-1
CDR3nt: TGTGCCAGCAGCAAGACCGACAAAGGACAGGGAAGAAATGGCTACACCTTC
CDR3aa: CASSKTDKGQGRNGYTF

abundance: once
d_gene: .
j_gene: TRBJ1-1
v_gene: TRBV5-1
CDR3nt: TGCGCCAGCAGCTTTGACAGCAATAACCCTGAAGCTTTCTTT
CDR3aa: CASSFDSNNPEAFF

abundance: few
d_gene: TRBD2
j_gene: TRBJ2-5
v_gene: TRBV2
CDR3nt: TGTGCCAGCAGTGTACAGCGGGGGTCTCAAGAGACCCAGTACTTC
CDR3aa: CASSVQRGSQETQYF